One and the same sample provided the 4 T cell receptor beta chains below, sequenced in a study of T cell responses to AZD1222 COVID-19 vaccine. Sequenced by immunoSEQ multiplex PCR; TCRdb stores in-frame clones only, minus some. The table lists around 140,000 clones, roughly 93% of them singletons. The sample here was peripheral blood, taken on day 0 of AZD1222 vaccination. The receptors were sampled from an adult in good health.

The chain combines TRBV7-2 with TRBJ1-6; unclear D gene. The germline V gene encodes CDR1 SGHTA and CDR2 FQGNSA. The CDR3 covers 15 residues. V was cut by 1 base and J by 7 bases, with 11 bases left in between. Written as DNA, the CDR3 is TGTGCCAGCAGCTTAGAGGCACAGACCAATTCACCCCTCCACTTT. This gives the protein CASSLEAQTNSPLHF.

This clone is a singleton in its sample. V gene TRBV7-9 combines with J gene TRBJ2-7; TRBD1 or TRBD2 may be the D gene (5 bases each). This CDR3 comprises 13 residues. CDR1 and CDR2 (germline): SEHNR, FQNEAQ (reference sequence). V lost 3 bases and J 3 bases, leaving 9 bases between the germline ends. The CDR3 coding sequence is TGTGCCAGCAGCTTGGGGACGTTCTACGAGCAGTACTTC. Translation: CASSLGTFYEQYF.

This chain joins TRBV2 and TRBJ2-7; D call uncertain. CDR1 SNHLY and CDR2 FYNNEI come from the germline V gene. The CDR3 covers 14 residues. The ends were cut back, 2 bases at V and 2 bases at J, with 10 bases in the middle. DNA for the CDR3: TGTGCCAGCAGTGAAAGCGCTTTCCCCTACGAGCAGTACTTC. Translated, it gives CASSESAFPYEQYF. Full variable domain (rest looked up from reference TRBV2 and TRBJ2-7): EPEVTQTPSHQVTQMGQEVILRCVPISNHLYFYWYRQILGQKVEFLVSFYNNEISEKSEIFDDQFSVERPDGSNFTLKIRSTKLEDSAMYFCASSESAFPYEQYFGPGTRLTVT.

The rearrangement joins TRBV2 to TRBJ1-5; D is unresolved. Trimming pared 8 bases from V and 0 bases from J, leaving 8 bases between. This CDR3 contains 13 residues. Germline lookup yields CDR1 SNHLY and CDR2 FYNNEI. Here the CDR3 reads CASGRDSNQPQHF. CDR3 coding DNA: TGTGCCAGCGGGCGTGATAGCAATCAGCCCCAGCATTTT.